This TCR beta chain appears in the sequencing data of a study of blood T cell repertoires in COVID-19. About the study: Both acute and convalescent COVID-19 samples were obtained from the United States, Italy and Spain. T cells, B-cell-depleted T cells, or PBMCs provided the cDNA or gDNA that served as material.

Per the study methods: How many nucleated cells were present was estimated from reference gene primer amplification. Clones were read by immunoSEQ multiplex PCR, and TCRdb kept only the in-frame ones, dropping some. V and J calls and clone size follow that table, whereas D and trimming were derived from the DNA. The sample carries under 500,000 clones, around 88% recorded once. Losses at the gene ends were 2 bases for V and 0 bases for J; bases not matched to a gene: 18. Germline-derived CDR1 and CDR2 are LNHDA and SQIVND (reference sequence). CDR3 length: 20 residues. The J gene is TRBJ2-7, the V gene TRBV19; 8 positions match TRBD2. The sequenced material came from peripheral blood. The source of this sequence is a woman in her twenties or thirties with acute or convalescent COVID-19. In DNA form, the CDR3 reads TGTGCCAGTAGTATACGCGCCCAAACCGAGGCGGGGGGACCCTCCTACGAGCAGTACTTC. As protein: CASSIRAQTEAGGPSYEQYF.